A few counts support the clone carrying this T cell receptor (beta chain). The antigen is unknown. The data belong to a study of PD-1 blockade in classical Hodgkin lymphoma. The repertoire was sequenced with immunoSEQ multiplex PCR; TCRdb's copy has only in-frame clones and lacks some. The repertoire holds about 93,000 clones, with 78% as singletons. Germline CDR1 MNHNS, CDR2 SASEGT. The V and J ends lost 1 base and 4 bases respectively, with 7 bases between them. This CDR3 spans 13 amino acids. General study findings and limits: By C4D1 there was a significant rise in CD4+ TCR diversity but not in CD8+ TCR diversity. Patients who responded completely had about the same baseline diversity as newly diagnosed patients. Differences between repertoires have undefined causes, possibly disease activity or prior therapy.

Time point: cycle 4 day 1 (C4D1), after 6 weeks of nivolumab. Brentuximab vedotin exposure varied, and every patient relapsed after autologous stem cell transplantation. This material consisted of peripheral blood mononuclear cells (PBMCs), taken before the fourth cycle of nivolumab. The chain employs TRBV6-1 and TRBJ1-2; D unclear. The TCR sequence derives from a human donor with classical Hodgkin lymphoma. In DNA form, the CDR3 reads TGTGCCAGCAGTGAAGAGGGCCCCTATGGCTACACCTTC. Protein sequence: CASSEEGPYGYTF.